In its sample, the clone carrying this TCR beta chain was seen a few times. Its antigen is as yet unknown. The CDR3 consists of 14 residues. Germline trimming cut 7 bases from V and 2 bases from J; bases unmatched to any gene: 7. The V gene's germline CDR1 is SQVTM and CDR2 ANQGSEA. Authors of the study amplified TCR beta CDR3 regions from RNA transcripts. During a first-round RT-PCR of the TCR CDR3, the HTBI primer set was used. TCRdb redid the calling of the multiplex PCR reads with MiXCR, one entry per CDR3 protein. Of over 700,000 distinct CDR3 sequences listed, 18% are singletons. The data originate from a study of T cells in Graves' hyperthyroidism and ophthalmopathy. General study results and limits: With a median lead of roughly 6.8 months before onset, the model predicted ophthalmopathy. Most expanded thyroid clonotypes above 0.001 also appeared in blood. A 13 V-J signature model discriminated ophthalmopathy versus stable hyperthyroidism.

The patients, who ranged from 18 to 65 in age, presented with newly diagnosed hyperthyroidism lasting under 2 months. The source of this sequence is a woman aged 45-65 years with Graves' hyperthyroidism that later progressed to Graves' ophthalmopathy. Source material: blood. The chain has TRBV29-1 and TRBJ1-2; 10 bases are shared with TRBD1. The CDR3 DNA reads as TGCAGCGCCGACCCGGACAGGGGGAACTATGGCTACACCTTC. Translation gives CSADPDRGNYGYTF.